Presented here are 30 T cell receptor beta chains from one specimen sequenced in a study of regulatory dendritic cells for organ transplantation. Measured with immunoSEQ multiplex PCR; TCRdb has only the in-frame clones, and not every one. The table shows about 34,000 clones, with 70% to 90% occurring only once. Specimen: naive CD4+ T cells from blood. The subset: CD45RA+ naive T cells. The source of these receptors is a human donor in good health.

V and J are TRBV2 and TRBJ2-3; D is unresolved. This CDR3 contains 14 residues. With 1 base removed from V and 6 bases from J, the gap between germline ends came to 11 bases. Germline CDR1 reads SNHLY; CDR2 reads FYNNEI. In nucleotides, the CDR3 is TGTGCCAGCAGTGAAGAGATGGCCGCGGATACGCAGTATTTT. It translates to CASSEEMAADTQYF.

This rearrangement joins TRBV6-6 to TRBJ2-2; D is ambiguous. Trimming took off 2 bases at V and 8 bases at J, with 12 bases between the two ends. CDR3 length: 14 amino acids. The germline CDR1 and CDR2 sequences are MNHNY and SVGAGI (reference sequence). CDR3 DNA sequence: TGTGCCAGCAGTTACGCCTCTGAAGTAGGGGAGCTGTTTTTT. Its protein is CASSYASEVGELFF.

The V and J genes are TRBV6-5 and TRBJ2-7; TRBD1 matches 11 bases. Germline V gives CDR1 MNHEY, CDR2 SVGAGI. V was clipped by 4 bases and J by 4 bases; unmatched bases: 0. The length of the CDR3 is 13 residues. The CDR3 loop reads CASSWDRGYEQYF. In nucleotides, the CDR3 is TGTGCCAGCAGTTGGGACAGGGGGTACGAGCAGTACTTC.

V usage is TRBV19 and J usage is TRBJ2-7, with D uncertain. The CDR3 consists of 13 residues. V was pared by 2 bases and J by 5 bases, with 10 bases between. The germline V gene encodes CDR1 LNHDA and CDR2 SQIVND (reference sequence). This chain's CDR3 is CASSISRSHEQYF. The CDR3 DNA follows: TGTGCCAGTAGTATATCCCGGTCCCACGAGCAGTACTTC.

The gene calls are TRBV27 and TRBJ1-3; D might be TRBD1 (5 bases). CDR3 length: 15 amino acids. Germline values: CDR1 MNHEY, CDR2 SMNVEV (reference sequence). Trimming took 6 bases from V and 2 from J, leaving 14 bases between them. The CDR3 here is CASRSLQVAGNTIYF. In nucleotides, the CDR3 is TGTGCCAGCAGATCGTTACAGGTCGCTGGAAACACCATATATTTT.

The rearrangement joins TRBV18 to TRBJ1-5; 7 bases are shared with TRBD1. The V gene's germline CDR1 is KGHSH and CDR2 LQKENI. The length of the CDR3 is 15 residues. After removal of 2 bases from V and 2 bases from J, the junction contained 3 bases not matched to a gene. The CDR3 nucleotides read TGTGCCAGCTCACCATCTACAGGGGGCAATCAGCCCCAGCATTTT. This gives the protein CASSPSTGGNQPQHF.

The rearrangement uses TRBV2 and TRBJ1-6; D is unresolved. The length of the CDR3 is 13 residues. Germline CDR1 is SNHLY and CDR2 is FYNNEI. V dropped 1 base and J dropped 7 bases, with 5 bases sitting between them. Written as DNA, the CDR3 is TGTGCCAGCAGTGAAGGAACCAATTCACCCCTCCACTTT. This codes for CASSEGTNSPLHF.

This sequence joins TRBV7-9 and TRBJ2-2, with unresolved D. CDR1 and CDR2 (germline): SEHNR, FQNEAQ (reference sequence). Trimming removed 1 base from V and 0 bases from J, with 3 bases in between. The CDR3 covers 14 residues. CDR3 in DNA: TGTGCCAGCAGCTTAGACGCGAACACCGGGGAGCTGTTTTTT. It encodes CASSLDANTGELFF.

The genes are TRBV6-5 and TRBJ1-6; maybe TRBD1 (5 bases). The CDR3 has 15 amino acids. Germline CDR1 and CDR2: MNHEY and SVGAGI. Trimming removed 6 bases at V and 6 bases at J, with 15 bases between. CDR3 bases: TGTGCCAGCAGCCTCACGGGGGGGAGTAATTCACCCCTCCACTTT. Translating gives CASSLTGGSNSPLHF.

This clone appeared once. This chain links TRBV19 with TRBJ1-2; no firm D call. CDR3 length equals 14 residues. CDR1 and CDR2 (germline): LNHDA, SQIVND (reference sequence). Trimming shortened V by 5 bases and J by 7 bases, and 17 bases separated the two germline ends. The CDR3 loop reads CASSAGSGLGGYTF. CDR3 DNA: TGTGCCAGTAGTGCAGGTTCCGGCCTTGGTGGCTACACCTTC.

The chain uses TRBV29-1 and TRBJ1-5; unclear D gene. The CDR3 runs to 12 residues. Germline assignment: CDR1 SQVTM and CDR2 ANQGSEA. V gave up 4 bases and J gave up 1 base, with 5 bases separating them. The CDR3 bases are TGCAGCGTTGGTATGAGCAATCAGCCCCAGCATTTT. This encodes CSVGMSNQPQHF.

V and J are TRBV10-3 and TRBJ2-5; 11 nucleotides agree with TRBD1. This CDR3 is 16 amino acids long. Germline CDR1 is ENHRY and CDR2 is SYGVKD. Unmatched junction bases numbered 8, after V lost 3 bases and J lost 5 bases. The CDR3 reads CAISEGPGQGGETQYF. The CDR3 DNA follows: TGTGCCATCAGTGAAGGTCCGGGACAGGGGGGCGAGACCCAGTACTTC.

The genes are TRBV9 and TRBJ1-4; TRBD1 agrees at 7 bases. The germline CDR1 and CDR2 sequences are SGDLS and YYNGEE. The CDR3 length is 15 residues. V shed 3 bases, J shed 4 bases, and the junction held 6 bases outside the gene matches. CDR3 nucleotides: TGTGCCAGCAGCGCTTCGACAGGGCTTAATGAAAAACTGTTTTTT. Translated: CASSASTGLNEKLFF. The complete variable domain, with remaining parts taken from reference TRBV9 and TRBJ1-4, reads DSGVTQTPKHLITATGQRVTLRCSPRSGDLSVYWYQQSLDQGLQFLIQYYNGEERAKGNILERFSAQQFPDLHSELNLSSLELGDSALYFCASSASTGLNEKLFFGSGTQLSVL.

The chain links TRBV27 to TRBJ2-3, with 14 bases matching TRBD2. After removal of 6 bases from V and 3 bases from J, the junction contained 8 bases not matched to a gene. The germline gives CDR1 MNHEY, CDR2 SMNVEV (reference sequence). The CDR3 length is 17 residues. The CDR3 DNA is TGTGCCAGCAGGACGCCAGGACTAGCGGGAGGAACAGATACGCAGTATTTT. Translation gives CASRTPGLAGGTDTQYF.

V and J are TRBV4-2 and TRBJ2-7, with a possible D match to TRBD2 (5 bases). CDR1 is LGHNA and CDR2 is YNFKEQ in the germline V gene. This CDR3 region has 11 residues. With 8 bases removed from V and 3 bases from J, the gap between germline ends came to 8 bases. CDR3 protein: CASSRGYEQYF. The CDR3 DNA reads as TGTGCCAGCTCTCGGGGCTACGAGCAGTACTTC.

The chain is built from TRBV10-2 and TRBJ1-1; 7 bases match TRBD1. CDR3 length equals 14 residues. V lost 7 bases to trimming and J lost 1 base; unmatched junction nucleotides: 6. CDR1 is WSHSY and CDR2 is SAAADI in the germline V gene. The CDR3 coding sequence is TGCGCCAGCAACATACAGGGGACGAACACTGAAGCTTTCTTT. This encodes CASNIQGTNTEAFF.

The rearrangement joins TRBV5-4 to TRBJ1-6, with 8 bases identical to TRBD1. Germline V CDR1 and CDR2: SGHNT, YYREEE (reference sequence). The V gene end was trimmed by 3 bases and the J gene end by 8 bases; junction bases not matched to a gene: 13. The CDR3 contains 17 residues. CDR3 nucleotides: TGTGCCAGCAGCTACCGGACAGGGCCTCTTCCTGATTCACCCCTCCACTTT. It translates to CASSYRTGPLPDSPLHF.

V usage is TRBV9 and J usage is TRBJ2-1; D is possibly TRBD2 (5 bases). V lost 4 bases to trimming and J lost 2 bases, with 13 bases between them. The CDR3 loop spans 15 amino acids. In germline, CDR1 is SGDLS, CDR2 YYNGEE. CDR3 loop: CASSLGLATYNEQFF. Here the CDR3 DNA reads TGTGCCAGCAGCCTCGGACTCGCAACCTACAATGAGCAGTTCTTC.

In this sample, this clone turned up a few times. The chain combines TRBV6-5 with TRBJ1-2; no clear D gene. V lost 6 bases to trimming and J lost 6 bases, with 11 bases between them. Germline lookup yields CDR1 MNHEY and CDR2 SVGAGI. The CDR3 has 12 amino acids. The CDR3 region is CASSPSPHGYTF. The CDR3 DNA sequence: TGTGCCAGCAGCCCCTCGCCCCATGGCTACACCTTC.

This clone has only one observation. Other DNA sequences in the sample encode the same CDR3. This chain uses TRBV5-4 with TRBJ2-3; D may be TRBD2 (6 bases). Germline-derived CDR1 and CDR2 are SGHNT and YYREEE (reference sequence). The V end lost 4 bases, the J end lost 6 bases, and 6 bases lay between the germline ends. The CDR3 loop spans 11 amino acids. CDR3 amino acids: CASSREDTQYF. In DNA, the CDR3 is TGTGCCAGCAGCCGGGAGGATACGCAGTATTTT.

The chain joins TRBV19 to TRBJ1-6; D gene unclear. This CDR3 spans 15 amino acids. The germline V and J ends were trimmed by 7 bases and 8 bases, with 18 bases remaining between them. The germline V gene encodes CDR1 LNHDA and CDR2 SQIVND (reference sequence). CDR3 sequence reads: CASTPTWVSDSPLHF. The CDR3 DNA reads as TGTGCCAGTACCCCAACTTGGGTTTCCGATTCACCCCTCCACTTT.

The CDR3 is CASSHRDSLGQYF. The CDR3 nucleotides are TGCGCCAGCAGCCATCGGGACTCCTTAGGGCAGTATTTT. The chain is built from TRBV4-3 and TRBJ2-3; D may be TRBD2 (6 bases). This CDR3 has 13 amino acids. V gave up 3 bases and J gave up 11 bases, with 15 bases separating them. The germline V gene encodes CDR1 LGHNA and CDR2 YSLEER.

The genes are TRBV4-2 and TRBJ2-1; 15 nucleotides agree with TRBD2. This CDR3 spans 18 amino acids. Germline assignment: CDR1 LGHNA and CDR2 YNFKEQ. The junction had 7 bases not matched to a gene; V was cut back by 1 base and J by 6 bases. The CDR3 sequence: CASSQGTSGGAVGNEQFF. Here the CDR3 DNA reads TGTGCCAGCAGCCAAGGGACTAGCGGGGGGGCGGTCGGCAATGAGCAGTTCTTC.

V is TRBV19 and J is TRBJ2-7; 8 bases agree with TRBD2. Germline V CDR1 and CDR2: LNHDA, SQIVND (reference sequence). The ends lost 3 bases at V and 6 bases at J; junction bases unmatched: 13. This CDR3 is 16 amino acids long. CDR3 residues: CASSIISVSGDSEQYF. The CDR3 nucleotides are TGTGCCAGTAGTATTATTTCGGTTAGCGGGGACTCCGAGCAGTACTTC.

A remark on this clone: Because the CDR3's place on the DNA is in doubt, the DNA is left out and the CDR3 is given as listed by TCRdb. The chain recombines TRBV27 with TRBJ2-2. Germline V gene data show CDR1 as MNHEY and CDR2 as SMNVEV (reference sequence). The CDR3 is 16 amino acids in total, end residues counted. The CDR3 sequence: CASSTSGRIYTGELFF.

V usage is TRBV5-8 and J usage is TRBJ2-2, with 8 bases lining up with TRBD2. The V segment lost 0 bases and the J segment 6 bases; nucleotides outside the gene matches: 10. This CDR3 spans 17 amino acids. Germline-derived CDR1 and CDR2 are SGHTS and YDEGEE. The CDR3 DNA sequence: TGTGCCAGCAGCTTGGCCTTCGGAGCGGGAGTATCCGGGGAGCTGTTTTTT. This codes for CASSLAFGAGVSGELFF.

V gene TRBV9 combines with J gene TRBJ2-3; 10 bases map to TRBD2. Germline loops: CDR1 SGDLS, CDR2 YYNGEE. The CDR3 spans 14 residues. After removal of 4 bases from V and 4 bases from J, the junction contained 3 bases not matched to a gene. The CDR3 sequence is CASSPGLAADTQYF. The CDR3, as DNA: TGTGCCAGCAGCCCCGGACTAGCGGCAGATACGCAGTATTTT.

This sequence joins TRBV30 and TRBJ2-7, with 8 positions matching TRBD1. The CDR3 is 15 amino acids. J lost 5 bases, V lost 2 bases, and 11 bases had no gene match. CDR1 and CDR2 from the germline V gene are GTSNPN and SVGIG (reference sequence). This CDR3 reads CAWSTYRGVTDEQYF. Here the CDR3 DNA reads TGTGCCTGGAGTACCTACAGGGGGGTCACAGACGAGCAGTACTTC.

The chain joins TRBV11-2 to TRBJ2-7; tentatively, D is TRBD1 (8 bases). The length of the CDR3 is 17 residues. V gave up 2 bases and J gave up 6 bases, with 23 bases separating them. Germline loops: CDR1 SGHAT, CDR2 FQNNGV. CDR3 in amino acids: CASSLSGQGPSGGEQYF. CDR3 nucleotide sequence: TGTGCCAGCAGCTTATCTGGACAGGGCCCTAGCGGAGGCGAGCAGTACTTC.

This rearrangement joins TRBV7-3 to TRBJ1-1, with D perhaps matching TRBD1 (5 bases). V lost 5 bases, J lost 3 bases, and 10 bases lay in between. The CDR3 sequence is 13 residues long. Germline CDR1 reads SGHTA; CDR2 reads FQGTGA. CDR3 residues: CASSTGGDTEAFF. Here the CDR3 DNA reads TGTGCCAGCAGCACCGGGGGAGACACTGAAGCTTTCTTT. Supplemented by reference TRBV7-3 and TRBJ1-1, the full variable domain reads GAGVSQTPSNKVTEKGKYVELRCDPISGHTALYWYRQSLGQGPEFLIYFQGTGAADDSGLPNDRFFAVRPEGSVSTLKIQRTERGDSAVYLCASSTGGDTEAFFGQGTRLTVV.